The next 14 T cell receptor beta chains were all read from a single sample in a study of shared T cell receptors in the human thymus. TCRdb's table, derived via immunoSEQ multiplex PCR, lists solely in-frame clones and lacks some. The sample shows more than 300,000 clones, over 90% of them seen only once. Sequencing was done on a sample of thymocytes. These receptors were obtained from a human donor.

The chain joins TRBV6-1 to TRBJ1-2; D possibly corresponds to TRBD1 (6 bases). V dropped 4 bases and J dropped 4 bases, with 16 bases sitting between them. The CDR3 has 15 residues. Germline V gene sequence: CDR1 MNHNS, CDR2 SASEGT. The chain's CDR3 is CASSGAAGGAYGYTF. DNA for the CDR3: TGTGCCAGCAGTGGGGCGGCGGGGGGCGCCTATGGCTACACCTTC.

This clone was recorded once. The chain links TRBV10-3 to TRBJ1-2; D gene uncertain. V was pared by 8 bases and J by 4 bases, with 14 bases between. The CDR3 is 13 amino acids. Germline CDR1 ENHRY, CDR2 SYGVKD. The DNA of the CDR3 is TGTGCCATCCCAGGCCCAGACCGCTATGGCTACACCTTC. It encodes CAIPGPDRYGYTF.

The J gene is TRBJ2-2, the V gene TRBV27, with 7 positions matching TRBD2. There are 13 residues in the CDR3. The V and J ends lost 7 bases and 6 bases, in that order; junction bases with no gene match: 5. From germline, CDR1 is MNHEY and CDR2 SMNVEV (reference sequence). CDR3 protein: CASTTTSAGELFF. The CDR3 DNA follows: TGTGCCAGCACCACTACTAGCGCCGGGGAGCTGTTTTTT.

This chain links TRBV28 with TRBJ2-5; 9 bases fit TRBD2. Germline assignment: CDR1 MDHEN and CDR2 SYDVKM. The V segment lost 6 bases and the J segment 2 bases; nucleotides outside the gene matches: 25. The CDR3 is made up of 21 amino acids. The CDR3 DNA sequence: TGTGCCAGCAGCGCCCCGATAATCCCGACTAGCGGAGTCGGGAATCAAGAGACCCAGTACTTC. Amino acid sequence: CASSAPIIPTSGVGNQETQYF.

The chain combines TRBV6-6 with TRBJ1-3, with D uncertain. V was trimmed by 5 bases and J by 0 bases, leaving 14 bases between them. The germline CDR1 and CDR2 sequences are MNHNY and SVGAGI (reference sequence). This CDR3 is built from 16 residues. CDR3 sequence: CASSPPERSSGNTIYF. CDR3 sequence (DNA): TGTGCCAGCAGTCCTCCGGAGAGAAGCTCTGGAAACACCATATATTTT.

The table lists this clone with a few counts. V and J are TRBV19 and TRBJ1-5, with D perhaps matching TRBD1 (5 bases). The germline gives CDR1 LNHDA, CDR2 SQIVND (reference sequence). The CDR3 loop spans 14 amino acids. Trimming removed 6 bases at V and 4 bases at J, with 13 bases between. The DNA of the CDR3 is TGTGCCAGTAGCCTACTGGGACGGAATCAGCCCCAGCATTTT. Translating gives CASSLLGRNQPQHF.

The chain joins TRBV7-9 to TRBJ2-7; no definite D call. The CDR3 sequence is 13 residues long. Germline loops: CDR1 SEHNR, CDR2 FQNEAQ (reference sequence). V gave up 3 bases and J gave up 2 bases, with 8 bases separating them. Here the CDR3 reads CASSLNGPYEQYF. As DNA, the CDR3 is TGTGCCAGCAGCTTGAACGGTCCCTACGAGCAGTACTTC.

The genes are TRBV19 and TRBJ1-1; the match to TRBD1 covers 8 bases. The CDR3 has 17 residues. The germline CDR1 and CDR2 sequences are LNHDA and SQIVND (reference sequence). V shed 3 bases, J shed 1 base, and the junction held 10 bases outside the gene matches. CDR3 region: CASSITGGRQSNTEAFF. As DNA, the CDR3 is TGTGCCAGTAGTATTACAGGGGGTAGGCAGTCGAACACTGAAGCTTTCTTT.

The rearrangement links TRBV2 to TRBJ2-7; D may be TRBD1 or TRBD2 (6 bases each). V was trimmed by 1 base and J by 7 bases, leaving 8 bases between them. Germline loops: CDR1 SNHLY, CDR2 FYNNEI. The length of the CDR3 is 12 residues. The DNA for the CDR3 is TGTGCCAGCAGTGAAGAGGGGGGTGAGCAGTACTTC. Translated: CASSEEGGEQYF.

This clone was counted a single time. V and J are TRBV5-4 and TRBJ2-5; 12 bases map to TRBD2. Unmatched junction bases numbered 9, after V lost 4 bases and J lost 2 bases. Per the germline V gene, CDR1 is SGHNT and CDR2 is YYREEE (reference sequence). This CDR3 contains 17 residues. The CDR3 protein is CASSQGLAGWGQETQYF. CDR3 DNA sequence: TGTGCCAGCAGCCAGGGACTAGCGGGCTGGGGGCAAGAGACCCAGTACTTC.

The chain recombines TRBV7-9 with TRBJ2-5, with 10 nucleotides matching TRBD2. Trimming took 1 base from V and 4 from J; bases not matched to a gene: 0. The CDR3 spans 14 residues. Germline lookup yields CDR1 SEHNR and CDR2 FQNEAQ (reference sequence). The CDR3 reads CASSLVAGGETQYF. CDR3 DNA: TGTGCCAGCAGCTTAGTAGCGGGAGGAGAGACCCAGTACTTC.

In its sample, this clone was seen once. The rearrangement links TRBV27 to TRBJ2-7, with D perhaps being TRBD1 or TRBD2 (5 bases each). The germline V gene has CDR1 MNHEY and CDR2 SMNVEV (reference sequence). Between the trimmed V and J ends, which lost 5 bases and 2 bases, there was a span of 13 bases. The CDR3 is 14 residues long. This CDR3 reads CASSPRDVTYEQYF. In DNA, the CDR3 is TGTGCCAGCAGTCCCCGGGACGTAACCTACGAGCAGTACTTC.

The chain has TRBV27 and TRBJ2-3; 10 nucleotides match TRBD2. The CDR3 spans 16 residues. Germline CDR1 is MNHEY and CDR2 is SMNVEV (reference sequence). The V and J ends lost 2 bases and 2 bases, in that order; junction bases with no gene match: 4. CDR3 sequence: CASSLLAGADTDTQYF. CDR3 nucleotide sequence: TGTGCCAGCAGTTTACTAGCGGGAGCTGACACAGATACGCAGTATTTT.

The chain employs TRBV27 and TRBJ2-7; D gene ambiguous. This CDR3 spans 14 amino acids. Germline V gene data show CDR1 as MNHEY and CDR2 as SMNVEV (reference sequence). The germline V and J ends were trimmed by 2 bases and 2 bases, with 10 bases remaining between them. DNA for the CDR3: TGTGCCAGCAGTTTACGACGCCGGCCCTACGAGCAGTACTTC. As protein: CASSLRRRPYEQYF.